The clone carrying this T cell receptor beta chain showed up just a few times. Antigen: not known. Additional DNA sequences in this sample encode the identical CDR3. These data originate in a study of beta chain features in type 1 diabetes. This CDR3 is 12 amino acids long. V shed 3 bases, J shed 8 bases, and the junction held 3 bases outside the gene matches. Germline assignment: CDR1 GTSNPN and CDR2 SVGIG (reference sequence). Findings and limits, study-wide: Within each of all four CD4+ subsets, Type 1 diabetes patients had TCRB CDR3s that were moderately but significantly shorter.

Since all of the isolated RNA was reverse transcribed, expressed TCRB transcripts were what got sequenced. An average approximately 3.5 million reads came from naive, central memory and regulatory T cell samples. Some clones are missing from TCRdb's copy, which holds only in-frame ones; the method was immunoSEQ multiplex PCR. The sample has roughly 150,000 clones, about 8.3% seen once. Specimen: central memory CD4+ T cells from blood. The clonotype originates from a woman in her late teens or twenties with type 1 diabetes. The V call is TRBV30, the J call TRBJ2-1; 8 bases are a match to TRBD2. DNA of the CDR3: TGTGCCTGGAGCCCGGGGGGGCATGAGCAGTTCTTC. It specifies CAWSPGGHEQFF.